These 9 T cell receptor beta chains share one sample of origin, sequenced in a study of blood T cell repertoires in COVID-19. Method: immunoSEQ multiplex PCR; TCRdb's copy keeps in-frame clones and lacks some. Of over 65,000 clones listed, about nine tenths were seen once; the top ten hold 0.77%. Input material: peripheral blood. The receptors stem from a woman aged 80 or older with acute or convalescent COVID-19.

CDR3 DNA: TGCGCCAGCAGCCATCTCGGGACTAGCGGGAGGAAGGCCTACAATGAGCAGTTCTTC. Amino acids: CASSHLGTSGRKAYNEQFF. The rearrangement uses TRBV4-1 and TRBJ2-1, with 15 bases lining up with TRBD2. Trimming at V came to 3 bases and at J to 2 bases, leaving 8 bases not matched to a gene. This CDR3 contains 19 residues. Germline V gene sequence: CDR1 MGHRA, CDR2 YSYEKL.

As concerns this clone: The junction and the germline gene differ at one end; a read error may be behind it. V gene TRBV5-1 combines with J gene TRBJ1-3; D unclear. Germline V CDR1 and CDR2: SGHRS, YFSETQ. There are 14 residues in the CDR3. CDR3 nucleotide sequence: TGCGCCAGCAGCTTGGACGGGTCTGGAAGCACCATATATTTT. As protein: CASSLDGSGSTIYF.

The chain joins TRBV27 to TRBJ1-4; TRBD1 matches 9 bases. Germline CDR1 is MNHEY and CDR2 is SMNVEV (reference sequence). This CDR3 region has 15 residues. After removal of 2 bases from V and 3 bases from J, the junction contained 1 base not matched to a gene. This CDR3 reads CASSLRQGANEKLFF. The DNA for the CDR3 is TGTGCCAGCAGTTTACGACAGGGGGCTAATGAAAAACTGTTTTTT.

The chain employs TRBV6-2 or TRBV6-3 and TRBJ2-1; TRBD2 matches 10 bases. Per germline, CDR1 MNHEY and CDR2 SVGEGT. Unmatched junction bases numbered 6, after V lost 0 bases and J lost 4 bases. This CDR3 has 17 amino acids. The CDR3 DNA reads as TGTGCCAGCAGTTACTCGGAGACTAGCGGGTTTTACAATGAGCAGTTCTTC. Translated: CASSYSETSGFYNEQFF.

The chain links TRBV9 to TRBJ1-2, with D maybe TRBD1 (6 bases). Trimming left V 0 bases short and J 4 bases short, with 10 bases between. The CDR3 runs 14 residues. Germline V gene data show CDR1 as SGDLS and CDR2 as YYNGEE. CDR3 DNA: TGTGCCAGCAGCGTAGGGGACAAGACCTATGGCTACACCTTC. It yields the protein CASSVGDKTYGYTF.

The J gene is TRBJ2-2, the V gene TRBV7-6; no clear D gene. V lost 1 base and J lost 1, with 7 bases in between. CDR3 length: 15 amino acids. Germline assignment: CDR1 SGHVS and CDR2 FNYEAQ. The CDR3 DNA follows: TGTGCCAGCAGCTTAGAGCGTCAGAACACCGGGGAGCTGTTTTTT. Protein sequence: CASSLERQNTGELFF.

The gene calls are TRBV5-1 and TRBJ1-3; TRBD1 matches at 10 bases. This CDR3 region has 17 residues. Per germline, CDR1 SGHRS and CDR2 YFSETQ. V shed 3 bases and J 1 base; nucleotides not matched to a gene: 7. The CDR3 nucleotides are TGCGCCAGCAGCTCGGGACAGGGGAAGGGTTCTGGAAACACCATATATTTT. Translated: CASSSGQGKGSGNTIYF. The variable domain in full, completed from reference TRBV5-1 and TRBJ1-3, reads KAGVTQTPRYLIKTRGQQVTLSCSPISGHRSVSWYQQTPGQGLQFLFEYFSETQRNKGNFPGRFSGRQFSNSRSEMNVSTLELGDSALYLCASSSGQGKGSGNTIYFGEGSWLTVV.

V usage is TRBV19 and J usage is TRBJ1-1, with a possible D match to TRBD1 (6 bases). Germline V gene lookup returns CDR1 LNHDA and CDR2 SQIVND (reference sequence). The CDR3 runs 13 residues. Trimming stripped 6 bases from V and 5 bases from J, with 13 bases between. CDR3 DNA: TGTGCCAGTAGGCTAACAGGGTCGACTGAAGCTTTCTTT. The encoded protein is CASRLTGSTEAFF.

As regards this clone: The junction departs from germline at one end; a sequencing error may be responsible. The rearrangement uses TRBV7-9 and TRBJ2-7; 9 bases agree with TRBD2. The CDR3 runs to 14 residues. Germline CDR1 SEHNR, CDR2 FQNEAQ (reference sequence). CDR3 region: CASSPGTSSHEQYF. CDR3 in DNA: TGTGCCAGCAGCCCCGGGACTAGCTCCCACGAGCAGTACTTC. Variable domain in full (rest from reference TRBV7-9 and TRBJ2-7): DTGVSQNPRHKITKRGQNVTFRCDPISEHNRLYWYRQTLGQGPEFLTYFQNEAQLEKSRLLSDRFSAERPKGSFSTLEIQRTEQGDSAMYLCASSPGTSSHEQYFGPGTRLTVT.